The 16 T cell receptor beta chains listed next were all sequenced from one sample in a study of metastatic and nonmetastatic thyroid tumors. Thyroid surgery took place with no prior treatment in any patient. MiXCR was used by TCRdb to re-call the PCR reads. The sample yields around 31,000 clones, about 20% seen once. Sequences were obtained from tumor tissue. The source of these receptors is a male donor with papillary thyroid cancer or a benign thyroid nodule (not recorded which). Some clones in this sample may be carry-over from other donors' samples.

There are many counts of this clone. A much larger clonotype is one base distant, so this may be a read error. Other DNA sequences of this sample code for an identical CDR3. The rearrangement links TRBV5-1 to TRBJ1-4, with TRBD1 as a possible D gene (5 bases). Germline V CDR1 and CDR2: SGHRS, YFSETQ. The CDR3 contains 15 residues. CDR3 coding DNA: TGCGCCAGCAGCGGCTCGGGGACGACTAATGAAAAGCTGTTTTTT. Translated, it gives CASSGSGTTNEKLFF.

This clone was seen a few times. J is TRBJ1-3 and V is TRBV7-2, with D uncertain. V lost 2 bases to trimming and J lost 4 bases, with 6 bases between them. The CDR3 covers 13 residues. Germline V gives CDR1 SGHTA, CDR2 FQGNSA. The CDR3 DNA reads as TGTGCCAGCAGCTTAAGTACGGGAAACACCATATATTTT. Translation: CASSLSTGNTIYF.

This clone was found many times. The chain combines TRBV20-1 with TRBJ2-1; D is perhaps TRBD2 (5 bases). Trimming took 5 bases from V and 6 from J, leaving 17 bases between them. The CDR3 contains 14 residues. In germline, CDR1 is DFQATT, CDR2 SNEGSKA (reference sequence). The chain's CDR3 is CSAPTLTSVNEQFF. CDR3 nucleotides: TGCAGTGCTCCAACCTTAACTAGTGTCAATGAGCAGTTCTTC.

This clone is judged medium-sized. The chain recombines TRBV6-1 with TRBJ2-7, with no clear D. Germline CDR1 reads MNHNS; CDR2 reads SASEGT. The CDR3 totals 13 residues. Trimming shortened V by 6 bases and J by 3 bases, and 12 bases separated the two germline ends. The CDR3: CASSLSAVYEQYF. In nucleotides, the CDR3 is TGTGCCAGCAGCCTATCTGCTGTCTACGAGCAGTACTTC.

In this sample, this clone turned up many times. A much larger clone sits a single nucleotide away, making a read error possible. This chain links TRBV6-1 with TRBJ1-4; weak D call: TRBD1 (6 bases). The CDR3 contains 15 residues. Germline values: CDR1 MNHNS, CDR2 SASEGT. The CDR3: CASSDTGRANGKLFF. The DNA of the CDR3 is TGTGCCAGCAGTGATACAGGGAGAGCTAATGGAAAACTGTTTTTT.

This clone was seen repeatedly, ten times or more. The V and J genes are TRBV28 and TRBJ1-2; no clear D gene. Germline V gives CDR1 MDHEN, CDR2 SYDVKM. Trimming pared 3 bases from V and 0 bases from J, leaving 5 bases between. This CDR3 comprises 13 residues. DNA of the CDR3: TGTGCCAGCAGTTTTAACACTAACTATGGCTACACCTTC. It codes for CASSFNTNYGYTF.

This clone was recorded at least ten times. This chain's CDR3 is CASSRDRDGDTQYF. In DNA form, the CDR3 reads TGTGCCAGCAGCCGGGACAGGGATGGAGATACGCAGTATTTT. The chain carries TRBV3-1 and TRBJ2-3; 9 nucleotides line up with TRBD1. Germline lookup yields CDR1 LGHDT and CDR2 YNNKEL (reference sequence). The CDR3 consists of 14 residues. J lost 5 bases, V lost 4 bases, and 4 bases had no gene match.

This chain joins TRBV11-2 and TRBJ2-1; no firm D call. Germline CDR1 SGHAT, CDR2 FQNNGV. The V gene lost 5 bases and the J gene lost 5 bases, with 19 bases spanning the gap. The CDR3 is 16 amino acids. CDR3 amino acids: CASSLVVAVGNNEQFF. In DNA form, the CDR3 reads TGTGCCAGCAGCCTAGTCGTTGCGGTAGGAAACAATGAGCAGTTCTTC.

This clone occurred many times. The chain uses TRBV18 and TRBJ1-1; 7 bases match TRBD1. This CDR3 has 15 residues. V lost 6 bases to trimming and J lost 0 bases; unmatched junction nucleotides: 7. Germline CDR1 reads KGHSH; CDR2 reads LQKENI. The CDR3 DNA is TGTGCCAGCTCCTACAGACAGGGCCTGAACACTGAAGCTTTCTTT. Protein product: CASSYRQGLNTEAFF.

This clone was picked up a small number of times. This chain's CDR3 is CASILEGSGNQPQHF. The CDR3 bases are TGTGCCAGCATCCTCGAAGGGTCGGGCAATCAGCCCCAGCATTTT. The chain couples TRBV6-1 to TRBJ1-5, with no clear D. The V gene lost 7 bases and the J gene lost 2 bases, with 15 bases spanning the gap. There are 15 residues in the CDR3. From germline, CDR1 is MNHNS and CDR2 SASEGT.

The chain uses TRBV30 and TRBJ2-7, with 10 bases identical to TRBD1. Per the germline V gene, CDR1 is GTSNPN and CDR2 is SVGIG (reference sequence). Losses at the gene ends were 0 bases for V and 6 bases for J; bases not matched to a gene: 2. The CDR3 has 13 amino acids. This chain's CDR3 is CAWSVWTGGEQYF. The CDR3 DNA follows: TGTGCCTGGAGTGTTTGGACAGGGGGCGAGCAGTACTTC.

In this sample, this clone turned up many times. The chain couples TRBV11-2 to TRBJ1-1; the match to TRBD1 covers 9 bases. Germline V gives CDR1 SGHAT, CDR2 FQNNGV. This CDR3 has 16 residues. Losses at the gene ends were 5 bases for V and 0 bases for J; bases not matched to a gene: 7. The CDR3 coding sequence is TGTGCCAGCAGCCCCAACAGGGGGCCCCTGAACACTGAAGCTTTCTTT. Protein sequence: CASSPNRGPLNTEAFF.

There are many counts of this clone. This chain links TRBV6-1 with TRBJ2-1; no clear D. CDR3 size: 14 residues. Trimming pared 6 bases from V and 5 bases from J, leaving 14 bases between. Germline V gene lookup returns CDR1 MNHNS and CDR2 SASEGT. As DNA, the CDR3 is TGTGCCAGCAGATCTGGGTTTGCCCACAATGAGCAGTTCTTC. It codes for CASRSGFAHNEQFF.

This clone was counted many times. The rearrangement uses TRBV2 and TRBJ2-5; D tentatively fits TRBD1 or TRBD2 (6 bases each). The V gene lost 3 bases and the J gene lost 2 bases, with 13 bases spanning the gap. CDR3 length equals 15 residues. Germline assignment: CDR1 SNHLY and CDR2 FYNNEI. CDR3 nucleotides: TGTGCCAGCAGTGACCGGGGGCCTAGTCAAGAGACCCAGTACTTC. It specifies CASSDRGPSQETQYF.

This clone was counted between two and nine times. The chain couples TRBV6-1 to TRBJ2-1; no firm D call. Germline values: CDR1 MNHNS, CDR2 SASEGT. V was clipped by 2 bases and J by 9 bases, with 8 bases between them. The CDR3 extends over 12 amino acids. CDR3 coding DNA: TGTGCCAGCAGTGAATCATGGCTTGAGCAGTTCTTC. It is translated as CASSESWLEQFF.

This clone appeared a few times. Just one base apart from a much larger clone, this may be a read error. The chain has TRBV5-5 and TRBJ1-5, with unresolved D. This CDR3 contains 14 residues. Germline CDR1 SGHKS, CDR2 YYEKEE (reference sequence). CDR3 protein: CASSNPAGNQPRHF. The DNA of the CDR3 is TGTGCCAGCAGCAACCCGGCGGGGAATCAGCCCCGGCATTTT.